The 21 T cell receptor beta chains below were found in one sample sequenced in a study of post-analysis software for immune sequencing data. General study results and limits: Elevated frequency relative to controls characterized four to six TRBV segments in patients, TRBV5-6, TRBV5-1 and TRBV20-1 among them.

The TCR beta cDNA libraries carried unique molecular identifiers. Using its own MiXCR run on the PCR reads, TCRdb lists one record per CDR3 protein. Among roughly 800,000 distinct CDR3 sequences listed, just over 45% were seen once. Antigens for these TCRs are unknown. Material for sequencing was blood. These receptors came from a girl aged 5 to 17 with multiple sclerosis.

There are a few counts of this clonotype. The CDR3 sequence is CAISESALTGNSPLHF. The DNA of the CDR3 is TGTGCCATCAGTGAGTCGGCACTAACTGGTAATTCACCCCTCCACTTT. The J gene is TRBJ1-6, the V gene TRBV10-3; D is unresolved. V was pared by 0 bases and J by 6 bases, with 12 bases between. The germline V gene has CDR1 ENHRY and CDR2 SYGVKD. The CDR3 covers 16 residues.

CDR3: CASSLGGQGPSDEQYF. CDR3 bases: TGCGCCAGCAGCTTGGGGGGACAGGGGCCTTCGGACGAGCAGTACTTC. V usage is TRBV5-1 and J usage is TRBJ2-7, with TRBD1 identical over 10 bases. The CDR3 loop spans 16 amino acids. The trim removed 0 bases at V and 5 bases at J, leaving 8 bases unmatched. Per the germline V gene, CDR1 is SGHRS and CDR2 is YFSETQ.

The chain combines TRBV7-2 with TRBJ1-2; D not certain. The CDR3 has 15 amino acids. Per germline, CDR1 SGHTA and CDR2 FQGNSA. V gave up 1 base and J gave up 8 bases, with 17 bases separating them. The CDR3 sequence is CASSLEAQRREGYTF. In nucleotides, the CDR3 is TGTGCCAGCAGCTTAGAGGCCCAGCGCCGGGAGGGCTACACCTTC.

With regard to this clonotype: At one end, the junction sequence differs from germline, possibly due to a read error. This chain connects TRBV4-2 to TRBJ2-7, with 7 bases that match TRBD1. Germline CDR1 reads LGHNA; CDR2 reads YNFKEQ. The CDR3 extends over 17 amino acids. As DNA, the CDR3 is TGTGCCAGCAGCCAGCAGCCGGGACAGCCAACCTCCTACGGGCAGTACTTC. Translating it yields CASSQQPGQPTSYGQYF.

The sample holds a few counts of this clonotype. The chain joins TRBV5-1 to TRBJ2-1; 7 positions agree with TRBD2. Germline V CDR1 and CDR2: SGHRS, YFSETQ. V lost 5 bases to trimming and J lost 5 bases; unmatched junction nucleotides: 10. The CDR3 runs 15 residues. CDR3 in amino acids: CASRGGLAENNEQFF. Written as DNA, the CDR3 is TGCGCCAGCAGGGGAGGCCTAGCGGAGAACAATGAGCAGTTCTTC.

On this clonotype: An end of the junction differs from the germline gene, which may be a read error. This chain connects TRBV5-1 to TRBJ2-1; 7 bases agree with TRBD1. The CDR3 runs to 13 residues. CDR1 is SGHRS, CDR2 YFSETQ, per germline. The CDR3 region is CTSSWDRYNEQFF. The CDR3 DNA sequence: TGCACCAGCAGCTGGGACAGATACAATGAGCAGTTCTTC.

Only a few counts were recorded for this clonotype. The gene calls are TRBV3-1 and TRBJ2-7; D is unresolved. Germline CDR1 LGHDT, CDR2 YNNKEL (reference sequence). V shed 0 bases and J shed 4 bases, with 28 bases lying between them. The CDR3 extends over 20 amino acids. The DNA of the CDR3 is TGTGCCAGCAGCCAAGATGCGGCCGGCCCCGGCCACACACCTAGATACGAGCAGTACTTC. This translates into CASSQDAAGPGHTPRYEQYF.

This clonotype was seen a handful of times. The DNA of the CDR3 is TGCGCCAGCAGCCAAGATGCCGGGACAACCCGCTCCTACAATGAGCAGTTCTTC. Amino acids: CASSQDAGTTRSYNEQFF. The rearrangement joins TRBV4-1 to TRBJ2-1, with D possibly matching TRBD1 (6 bases). There are 18 residues in the CDR3. V lost 0 bases to trimming and J lost 0 bases, with 15 bases between them. Germline-derived CDR1 and CDR2 are MGHRA and YSYEKL.

Only a few counts were recorded for this clonotype. The chain is built from TRBV18 and TRBJ2-5; D is ambiguous. CDR1 and CDR2 from the germline V gene are KGHSH and LQKENI. The CDR3 is 13 amino acids. V was shortened by 0 bases and J by 2 bases, with 4 bases between the two germline ends. This chain's CDR3 is CASSPPNQETQYF. In DNA, the CDR3 is TGTGCCAGCTCACCACCGAATCAAGAGACCCAGTACTTC.

The chain employs TRBV7-9 and TRBJ2-1, with 13 bases matching TRBD2. The CDR3 length is 16 residues. V gave up 5 bases and J gave up 8 bases; unmatched junction bases: 9. Germline V gene data show CDR1 as SEHNR and CDR2 as FQNEAQ (reference sequence). The CDR3 protein is CASSPVGLAGAHEQFF. CDR3 in DNA: TGTGCCAGCAGCCCCGTCGGACTAGCGGGAGCCCATGAGCAGTTCTTC.

This sequence joins TRBV27 and TRBJ2-1; 12 bases agree with TRBD2. This CDR3 region has 15 residues. Germline V lookup: CDR1 MNHEY, CDR2 SMNVEV (reference sequence). Trimming cost V 4 bases and J 9 bases; bases outside gene matches: 7. DNA of the CDR3: TGTGCCAGCAGTTCGAGACTAGCGGGAGAACTTGAGCAGTTCTTC. Translation: CASSSRLAGELEQFF.

This chain links TRBV28 with TRBJ2-7; no reliable D call. V was clipped by 2 bases and J by 4 bases, with 12 bases between them. Germline V gene lookup returns CDR1 MDHEN and CDR2 SYDVKM. The CDR3 runs 14 residues. The CDR3 spells CASSLSPDAYEQYF. In nucleotides, the CDR3 is TGTGCCAGCAGTTTAAGCCCCGACGCTTACGAGCAGTACTTC.

V and J are TRBV14 and TRBJ2-1; D could derive from TRBD1 or TRBD2 (5 bases each). Germline V CDR1 and CDR2: SGHDN, FVKESK. V was trimmed by 3 bases and J by 7 bases, leaving 16 bases between them. CDR3 length equals 15 residues. The CDR3 loop is CASSHRDPPGNEQFF. The DNA for the CDR3 is TGTGCCAGCAGCCACCGGGACCCACCGGGGAATGAGCAGTTCTTC.

In its sample, this clonotype was seen a few times. This chain uses TRBV28 with TRBJ1-5; 7 bases fit TRBD1. The junction had 8 bases not matched to a gene; V was cut back by 7 bases and J by 8 bases. Germline V lookup: CDR1 MDHEN, CDR2 SYDVKM. The length of the CDR3 is 13 residues. As DNA, the CDR3 is TGTGCCAGCACCACGACAGGGATAAAGCCCCAGCATTTT. This encodes CASTTTGIKPQHF.

The chain has TRBV20-1 and TRBJ1-2; D is undetermined. CDR1 is DFQATT, CDR2 SNEGSKA, per germline (reference sequence). Trimming shortened V by 0 bases and J by 0 bases, and 11 bases separated the two germline ends. This CDR3 is 15 amino acids long. The CDR3 sequence is CSARDIGSANYGYTF. In nucleotides, the CDR3 is TGCAGTGCTAGAGATATAGGGAGTGCTAACTATGGCTACACCTTC.

For the CDR3, the DNA is TGTGCCAGCTCACCCCTAGATACAGGAAGCACTGAAGCTTTCTTT. It encodes CASSPLDTGSTEAFF. This chain uses TRBV18 with TRBJ1-1, with D maybe TRBD1 (5 bases). Germline V gene data show CDR1 as KGHSH and CDR2 as LQKENI. This CDR3 has 15 residues. V lost 3 bases, J lost 4 bases, and 15 bases lay in between.

V is TRBV30 and J is TRBJ2-3; 7 bases map to TRBD2. Looked up from germline, CDR1 is GTSNPN and CDR2 is SVGIG (reference sequence). Trimming removed 6 bases from V and 1 base from J; junction bases left unmatched: 4. The CDR3 is made up of 13 amino acids. Here the CDR3 DNA reads TGTGCCTGTCGGGCGGGAGGCACAGATACGCAGTATTTT. Protein product: CACRAGGTDTQYF.

The sample holds a few counts of this clonotype. The gene calls are TRBV6-5 and TRBJ2-1; D might be TRBD1 (5 bases). This CDR3 has 13 residues. V lost 5 bases, J lost 8 bases, and 13 bases lay in between. The V gene's germline CDR1 is MNHEY and CDR2 SVGAGI. The CDR3 here is CASSPREAHEQFF. For the CDR3, the DNA is TGTGCCAGCAGTCCCAGGGAAGCCCATGAGCAGTTCTTC.

This clonotype was counted many times. Mismatch with germline at one junction end may stem from a read error. The genes are TRBV18 and TRBJ2-1; TRBD2 matches 14 bases. In germline, CDR1 is KGHSH, CDR2 LQKENI. The CDR3 covers 14 residues. As DNA, the CDR3 is TGCGCCAGCAGCCCCGGACTAGCGGGAGGAGAGCAGTTCTTC. Translation gives CASSPGLAGGEQFF.

This clonotype came up a few times. The V and J genes are TRBV5-1 and TRBJ2-5; D is undetermined. The V gene lost 3 bases and the J gene lost 2 bases, with 17 bases spanning the gap. The germline gives CDR1 SGHRS, CDR2 YFSETQ. The CDR3 sequence is 16 residues long. CDR3 DNA sequence: TGCGCCAGCAGCTACCGACTTGAGCGTCATCAAGAGACCCAGTACTTC. Protein sequence: CASSYRLERHQETQYF. Variable domain in full (rest from reference TRBV5-1 and TRBJ2-5): KAGVTQTPRYLIKTRGQQVTLSCSPISGHRSVSWYQQTPGQGLQFLFEYFSETQRNKGNFPGRFSGRQFSNSRSEMNVSTLELGDSALYLCASSYRLERHQETQYFGPGTRLLVL.

This clonotype was recorded a few times. The chain carries TRBV15 and TRBJ2-1, with D possibly matching TRBD2 (5 bases). Germline CDR1 is LNHNV and CDR2 is YYDKDF (reference sequence). Trimming stripped 1 base from V and 4 bases from J, with 8 bases between. CDR3 length: 14 residues. CDR3 DNA sequence: TGTGCCACCAGCAGAGTTAGACTATACAATGAGCAGTTCTTC. This translates into CATSRVRLYNEQFF.